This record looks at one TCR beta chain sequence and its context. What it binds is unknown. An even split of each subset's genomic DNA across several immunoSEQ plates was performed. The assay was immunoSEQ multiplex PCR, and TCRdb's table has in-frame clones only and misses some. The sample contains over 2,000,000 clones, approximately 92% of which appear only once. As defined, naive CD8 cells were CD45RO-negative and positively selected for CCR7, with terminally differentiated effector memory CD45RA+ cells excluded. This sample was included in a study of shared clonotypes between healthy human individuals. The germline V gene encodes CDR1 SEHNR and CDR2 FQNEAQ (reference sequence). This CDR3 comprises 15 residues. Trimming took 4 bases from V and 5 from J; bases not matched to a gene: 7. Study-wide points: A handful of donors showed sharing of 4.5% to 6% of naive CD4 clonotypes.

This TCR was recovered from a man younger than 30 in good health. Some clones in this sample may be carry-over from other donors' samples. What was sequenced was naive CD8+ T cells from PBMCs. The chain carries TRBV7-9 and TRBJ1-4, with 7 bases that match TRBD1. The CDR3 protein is CASSSGTAWNEKLFF. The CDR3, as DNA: TGTGCCAGCAGCTCGGGGACAGCCTGGAATGAAAAACTGTTTTTT.